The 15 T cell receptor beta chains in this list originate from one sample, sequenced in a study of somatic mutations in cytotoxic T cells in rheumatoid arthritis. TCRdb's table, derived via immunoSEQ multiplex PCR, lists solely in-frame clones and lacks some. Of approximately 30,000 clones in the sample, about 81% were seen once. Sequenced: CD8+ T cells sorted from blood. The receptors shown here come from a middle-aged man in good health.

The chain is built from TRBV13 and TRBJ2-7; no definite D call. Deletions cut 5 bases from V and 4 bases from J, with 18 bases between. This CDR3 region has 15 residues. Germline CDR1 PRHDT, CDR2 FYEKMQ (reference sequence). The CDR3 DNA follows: TGTGCCAGCAGCCCCTCCGGCGCCAGACGTTACGAGCAGTACTTC. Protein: CASSPSGARRYEQYF.

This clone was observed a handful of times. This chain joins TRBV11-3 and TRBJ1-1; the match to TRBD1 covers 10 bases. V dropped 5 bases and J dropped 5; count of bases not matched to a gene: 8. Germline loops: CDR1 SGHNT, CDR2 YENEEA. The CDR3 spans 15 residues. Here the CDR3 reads CASSLPTGGLTEAFF. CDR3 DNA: TGTGCCAGCAGCCTCCCGACAGGGGGCCTAACTGAAGCTTTCTTT.

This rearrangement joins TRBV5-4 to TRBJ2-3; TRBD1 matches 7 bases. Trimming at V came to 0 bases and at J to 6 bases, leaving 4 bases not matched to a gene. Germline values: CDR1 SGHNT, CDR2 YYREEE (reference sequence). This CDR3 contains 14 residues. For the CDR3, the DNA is TGTGCCAGCAGCTTGGACAGGGGCTGGGATACGCAGTATTTT. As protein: CASSLDRGWDTQYF. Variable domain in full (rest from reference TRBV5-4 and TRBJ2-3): ETGVTQSPTHLIKTRGQQVTLRCSSQSGHNTVSWYQQALGQGPQFIFQYYREEENGRGNFPPRFSGLQFPNYSSELNVNALELDDSALYLCASSLDRGWDTQYFGPGTRLTVL.

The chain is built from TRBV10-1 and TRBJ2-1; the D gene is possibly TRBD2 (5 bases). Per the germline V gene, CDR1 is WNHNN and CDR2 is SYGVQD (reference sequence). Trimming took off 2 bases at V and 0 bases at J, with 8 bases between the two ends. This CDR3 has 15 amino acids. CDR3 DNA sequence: TGCGCCAGCAGTGAGCTAAGCGGCTCCTACAATGAGCAGTTCTTC. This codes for CASSELSGSYNEQFF.

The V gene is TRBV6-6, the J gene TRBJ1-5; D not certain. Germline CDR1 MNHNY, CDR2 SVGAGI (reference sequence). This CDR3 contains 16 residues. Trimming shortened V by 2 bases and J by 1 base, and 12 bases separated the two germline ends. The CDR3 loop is CASSYGLVFSNQPQHF. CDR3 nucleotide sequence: TGTGCCAGCAGTTACGGGTTGGTTTTCAGCAATCAGCCCCAGCATTTT.

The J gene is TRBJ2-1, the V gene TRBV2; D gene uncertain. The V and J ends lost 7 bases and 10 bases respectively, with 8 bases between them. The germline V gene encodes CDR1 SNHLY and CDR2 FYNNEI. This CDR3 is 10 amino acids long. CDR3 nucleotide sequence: TGTGCCAGCATAGGTAACGAGCAGTTCTTC. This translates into CASIGNEQFF.

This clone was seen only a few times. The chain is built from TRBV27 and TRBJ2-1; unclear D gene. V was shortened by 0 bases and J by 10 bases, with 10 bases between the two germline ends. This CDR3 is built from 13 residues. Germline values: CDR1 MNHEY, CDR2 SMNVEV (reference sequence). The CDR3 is CASSLSISREQFF. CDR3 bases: TGTGCCAGCAGTTTATCAATATCCCGAGAGCAGTTCTTC.

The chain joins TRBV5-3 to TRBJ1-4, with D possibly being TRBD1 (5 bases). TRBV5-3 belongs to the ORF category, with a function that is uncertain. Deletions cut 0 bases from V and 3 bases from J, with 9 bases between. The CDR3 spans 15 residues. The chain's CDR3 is CARSLVQGANEKLFF. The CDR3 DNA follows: TGTGCCAGAAGCTTGGTCCAGGGTGCTAATGAAAAACTGTTTTTT.

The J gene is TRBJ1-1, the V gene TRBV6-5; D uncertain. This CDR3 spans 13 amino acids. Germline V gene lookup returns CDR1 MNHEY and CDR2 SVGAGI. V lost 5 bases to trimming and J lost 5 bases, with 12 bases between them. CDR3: CASSLRWETEAFF. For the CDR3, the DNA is TGTGCCAGCAGTCTGAGATGGGAGACTGAAGCTTTCTTT.

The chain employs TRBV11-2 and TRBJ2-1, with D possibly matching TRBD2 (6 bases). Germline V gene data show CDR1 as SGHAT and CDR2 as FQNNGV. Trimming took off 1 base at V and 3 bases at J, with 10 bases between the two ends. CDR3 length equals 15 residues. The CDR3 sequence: CASSLVAGYYNEQFF. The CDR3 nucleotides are TGTGCCAGCAGCTTAGTGGCGGGATACTACAATGAGCAGTTCTTC.

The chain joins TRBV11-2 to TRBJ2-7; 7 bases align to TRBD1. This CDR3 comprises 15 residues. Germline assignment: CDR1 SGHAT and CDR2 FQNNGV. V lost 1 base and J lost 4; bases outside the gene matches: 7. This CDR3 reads CASSLGLGQIYEQYF. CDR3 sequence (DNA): TGTGCCAGCAGCTTAGGGCTGGGACAGATTTACGAGCAGTACTTC.

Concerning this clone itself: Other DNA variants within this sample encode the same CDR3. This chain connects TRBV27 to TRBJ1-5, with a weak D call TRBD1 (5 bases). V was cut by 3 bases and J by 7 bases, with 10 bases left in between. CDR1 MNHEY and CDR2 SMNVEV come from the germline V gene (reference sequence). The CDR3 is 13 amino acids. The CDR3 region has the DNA TGTGCCAGCAGTTTGGGGGGTGGGCAGCCCCAGCATTTT. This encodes CASSLGGGQPQHF.

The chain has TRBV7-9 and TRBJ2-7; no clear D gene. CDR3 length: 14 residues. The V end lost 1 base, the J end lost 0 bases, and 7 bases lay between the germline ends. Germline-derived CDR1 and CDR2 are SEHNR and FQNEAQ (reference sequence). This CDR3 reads CASSLDQTSYEQYF. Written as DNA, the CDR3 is TGTGCCAGCAGCTTAGATCAAACCTCCTACGAGCAGTACTTC.

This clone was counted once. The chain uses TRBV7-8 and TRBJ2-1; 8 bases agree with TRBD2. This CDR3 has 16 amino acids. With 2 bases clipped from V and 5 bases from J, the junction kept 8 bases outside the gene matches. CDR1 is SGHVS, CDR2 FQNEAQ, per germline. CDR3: CASSLRSGTSNNEQFF. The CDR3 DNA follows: TGTGCCAGCAGCTTACGATCCGGGACTAGTAACAATGAGCAGTTCTTC.

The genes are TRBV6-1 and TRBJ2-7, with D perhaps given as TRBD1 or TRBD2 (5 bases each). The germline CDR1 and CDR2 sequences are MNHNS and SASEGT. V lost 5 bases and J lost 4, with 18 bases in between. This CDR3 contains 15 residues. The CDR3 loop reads CASSQVGDPMYEQYF. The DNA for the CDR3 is TGTGCCAGCAGTCAGGTTGGGGACCCAATGTACGAGCAGTACTTC.